The 18 T cell receptor beta chains in this list originate from one sample, sequenced in a study of shared clonotypes between healthy human individuals. The assay was immunoSEQ multiplex PCR, and TCRdb's table has in-frame clones only and misses some. The data contain approximately 500,000 clones, 90% to 97% of them singletons. The sequenced sample consisted of naive CD4+ T cells sorted from blood. As to subset: CD45RA+ positively selected. These receptors were obtained from a woman in her twenties or thirties in good health.

The CDR3 nucleotides read TGTGCCAGCAGCTTAGAGTCTAGCGCGAACACCGGGGAGCTGTTTTTT. Its translation is CASSLESSANTGELFF. The chain carries TRBV7-3 and TRBJ2-2, with TRBD2 as a possible D gene (6 bases). Trimming took 2 bases from V and 0 from J, leaving 10 bases between them. Germline V CDR1 and CDR2: SGHTA, FQGTGA. This CDR3 spans 16 amino acids.

This chain links TRBV14 with TRBJ2-1; unclear D gene. Trimming took 8 bases from V and 2 from J, leaving 10 bases between them. This CDR3 contains 13 residues. Germline CDR1 reads SGHDN; CDR2 reads FVKESK. The CDR3 here is CASGRRTYNEQFF. In DNA, the CDR3 is TGTGCCAGCGGGCGGCGAACCTACAATGAGCAGTTCTTC. Complete variable domain (other parts from reference TRBV14 and TRBJ2-1): EAGVTQFPSHSVIEKGQTVTLRCDPISGHDNLYWYRRVMGKEIKFLLHFVKESKQDESGMPNNRFLAERTGGTYSTLKVQPAELEDSGVYFCASGRRTYNEQFFGPGTRLTVL.

The chain joins TRBV7-2 to TRBJ1-3; 7 nucleotides agree with TRBD1. Germline CDR1 reads SGHTA; CDR2 reads FQGNSA. V gave up 8 bases and J gave up 4 bases; unmatched junction bases: 5. CDR3 length: 13 residues. CDR3 loop: CASQTGTGNTIYF. The CDR3 DNA reads as TGTGCCAGCCAGACAGGGACAGGAAACACCATATATTTT.

This chain connects TRBV4-1 to TRBJ2-6; D gene ambiguous. Deletions cut 2 bases from V and 2 bases from J, with 1 base between. The CDR3 is 13 amino acids. Germline CDR1 and CDR2: MGHRA and YSYEKL. The CDR3 nucleotides read TGCGCCAGCAGCCAAACTGGGGCCAACGTCCTGACTTTC. Its protein is CASSQTGANVLTF.

The chain employs TRBV12-2 and TRBJ2-1; the D call of TRBD2 is as the table states it, not checked on the DNA. TRBV12-2 is a pseudogene. This CDR3 spans 16 amino acids. In nucleotides, the CDR3 is TGTGCAAGTCGCTTAGGCTGGCTAGCGGTGGAGGGTGAGCAGTTCTTC. It is translated as CASRLGWLAVEGEQFF.

The chain carries TRBV6-1 and TRBJ1-5, with 9 bases that match TRBD1. Germline CDR1 is MNHNS and CDR2 is SASEGT. J was trimmed by 6 bases and V by 4 bases; bases with no gene match: 7. The CDR3 consists of 15 residues. This CDR3 reads CASSVPGQGSQPQHF. CDR3 coding DNA: TGTGCCAGCAGTGTGCCGGGACAGGGTAGTCAGCCCCAGCATTTT.

The V and J genes are TRBV2 and TRBJ2-7; D possibly corresponds to TRBD2 (5 bases). Germline V gene data show CDR1 as SNHLY and CDR2 as FYNNEI. V lost 7 bases and J lost 6, with 16 bases in between. This CDR3 contains 13 residues. The CDR3 nucleotides read TGTGCCAGCATCAAGGACGTGGGAGCCGAGCAGTACTTC. Protein: CASIKDVGAEQYF.

The chain joins TRBV11-3 to TRBJ2-5; the match to TRBD2 covers 15 bases. CDR3 length: 16 amino acids. The V segment lost 5 bases and the J segment 5 bases; nucleotides outside the gene matches: 6. Germline V gene data show CDR1 as SGHNT and CDR2 as YENEEA. The CDR3 region is CASSPGLAGGWETQYF. DNA of the CDR3: TGTGCCAGCAGCCCCGGACTAGCGGGAGGGTGGGAGACCCAGTACTTC.

The chain has TRBV15 and TRBJ1-6; D gene ambiguous. Trimming cost V 0 bases and J 10 bases, with 10 bases left between them. The CDR3 runs 14 residues. CDR1 is LNHNV, CDR2 YYDKDF, per germline (reference sequence). CDR3: CATSRDVTGSPLHF. CDR3 in DNA: TGTGCCACCAGCAGAGATGTAACGGGGTCACCCCTCCACTTT.

The V and J genes are TRBV19 and TRBJ2-1; D is uncertain. The CDR3 is 17 amino acids. V lost 4 bases, J lost 3 bases, and 19 bases lay in between. Germline V gene lookup returns CDR1 LNHDA and CDR2 SQIVND (reference sequence). This CDR3 reads CASSNGLGRSFYNEQFF. CDR3 DNA: TGTGCCAGTAGTAACGGGCTCGGGCGAAGTTTCTACAATGAGCAGTTCTTC.

V is TRBV6-5 and J is TRBJ2-7, with D unresolved. With 6 bases removed from V and 0 bases from J, the gap between germline ends came to 15 bases. Germline loops: CDR1 MNHEY, CDR2 SVGAGI. The CDR3 contains 15 residues. CDR3 coding DNA: TGTGCCAGCAGGCGATCCGTTGCGGTCTCCTACGAGCAGTACTTC. This gives the protein CASRRSVAVSYEQYF.

There are a few counts of this clone. V usage is TRBV5-1 and J usage is TRBJ2-7, with TRBD2 identical over 8 bases. The ends lost 1 base at V and 2 bases at J; junction bases unmatched: 2. This CDR3 spans 14 amino acids. Germline V gene sequence: CDR1 SGHRS, CDR2 YFSETQ. The CDR3 bases are TGCGCCAGCAGCTTGACTAGCGGAGCCTACGAGCAGTACTTC. Residues: CASSLTSGAYEQYF. Filled out from reference TRBV5-1 and TRBJ2-7, the complete variable domain reads KAGVTQTPRYLIKTRGQQVTLSCSPISGHRSVSWYQQTPGQGLQFLFEYFSETQRNKGNFPGRFSGRQFSNSRSEMNVSTLELGDSALYLCASSLTSGAYEQYFGPGTRLTVT.

This chain joins TRBV5-6 and TRBJ1-2, with unresolved D. V was trimmed by 5 bases and J by 5 bases, leaving 13 bases between them. The CDR3 is 13 amino acids. Germline V gives CDR1 SGHDT, CDR2 YYEEEE. CDR3 residues: CASRREGTYGYTF. In DNA form, the CDR3 reads TGTGCCAGCAGACGGGAGGGCACGTATGGCTACACCTTC.

This chain joins TRBV2 and TRBJ2-7; unclear D gene. This CDR3 is 10 amino acids long. Germline loops: CDR1 SNHLY, CDR2 FYNNEI. V was clipped by 4 bases and J by 7 bases, with 5 bases between them. The CDR3 DNA reads as TGTGCCAGCAGTGCGGGTGAGCAGTACTTC. Its protein product is CASSAGEQYF.

The gene calls are TRBV27 and TRBJ2-7, with TRBD2 matching 7 bases. Germline CDR1 reads MNHEY; CDR2 reads SMNVEV (reference sequence). V gave up 6 bases and J gave up 5 bases; unmatched junction bases: 10. The CDR3 has 14 residues. For the CDR3, the DNA is TGTGCCAGCAGGACCGGGACTACCATTCACGAGCAGTACTTC. Translated, it gives CASRTGTTIHEQYF.

This clone was picked up one time. The V and J genes are TRBV28 and TRBJ1-2; D is perhaps TRBD1 (5 bases). CDR3 size: 13 residues. CDR1 and CDR2 from the germline V gene are MDHEN and SYDVKM. The V gene lost 6 bases and the J gene lost 5 bases, with 13 bases spanning the gap. CDR3 nucleotide sequence: TGTGCCAGCAGCCCTGAGGGGACTTATGGCTACACCTTC. Translating it yields CASSPEGTYGYTF.

This clone was seen a single time. The V gene is TRBV18, the J gene TRBJ2-4, with 9 bases matching TRBD1. The germline gives CDR1 KGHSH, CDR2 LQKENI. Trimming took 6 bases from V and 1 from J; bases not matched to a gene: 4. The CDR3 runs 15 residues. The CDR3 here is CASSQQGAAKNIQYF. The CDR3 region has the DNA TGTGCCAGCTCCCAACAGGGGGCTGCCAAAAACATTCAGTACTTC.

This rearrangement joins TRBV19 to TRBJ2-2, with TRBD1 matching 9 bases. Germline loops: CDR1 LNHDA, CDR2 SQIVND (reference sequence). The CDR3 covers 15 residues. V lost 6 bases to trimming and J lost 5 bases; unmatched junction nucleotides: 7. The chain's CDR3 is CASRPAGQGTGELFF. In nucleotides, the CDR3 is TGTGCCAGTAGACCAGCAGGACAGGGGACCGGGGAGCTGTTTTTT.